The next 13 T cell receptor beta chains were all read from a single sample in a study of OX40 agonist ivuxolimab in advanced cancers. The data were produced by immunoSEQ multiplex PCR, yet TCRdb's version contains in-frame clones alone and is incomplete. Of approximately 67,000 clones in the sample, around 83% were seen once. This specimen was CD4+ or CD8+ T cells sorted from blood, taken in a trial of the OX40 agonist ivuxolimab. The receptors were gathered from an adult with an advanced solid tumor such as melanoma, head and neck, liver or kidney cancer.

V gene TRBV7-2 combines with J gene TRBJ2-3; 7 bases align to TRBD2. Losses at the gene ends were 4 bases for V and 1 base for J; bases not matched to a gene: 8. The CDR3 has 16 amino acids. Looked up from germline, CDR1 is SGHTA and CDR2 is FQGNSA. DNA for the CDR3: TGTGCCAGCAGCTCTAGCCCCGCGGGGGGCACAGATACGCAGTATTTT. Amino acids: CASSSSPAGGTDTQYF.

The genes are TRBV6-1 and TRBJ2-5; D perhaps matches TRBD1 (6 bases). The germline V gene has CDR1 MNHNS and CDR2 SASEGT. CDR3 length: 15 residues. V was clipped by 3 bases and J by 1 base, with 12 bases between them. The CDR3 here is CASSDPGTPQETQYF. The CDR3 nucleotides read TGTGCCAGCAGTGACCCCGGGACACCCCAAGAGACCCAGTACTTC.

Regarding this clone: Other DNA sequences in this sample translate to the same CDR3. The chain carries TRBV28 and TRBJ1-2, with 10 bases identical to TRBD1. The V gene's germline CDR1 is MDHEN and CDR2 SYDVKM. J was trimmed by 4 bases and V by 5 bases; bases with no gene match: 4. The CDR3 sequence is 14 residues long. The CDR3 nucleotides read TGTGCCAGCAGTGGAGACAGGGGGCTCTATGGCTACACCTTC. Encoded protein: CASSGDRGLYGYTF.

This chain joins TRBV7-9 and TRBJ1-2; the D is unclear. Trimming removed 5 bases at V and 4 bases at J, with 17 bases between. The germline gives CDR1 SEHNR, CDR2 FQNEAQ (reference sequence). The CDR3 is made up of 15 amino acids. The CDR3 here is CASSQDGQGSYGYTF. The DNA of the CDR3 is TGTGCCAGCAGCCAGGACGGTCAAGGAAGCTATGGCTACACCTTC.

The genes are TRBV4-2 and TRBJ1-2; TRBD1 matches 7 bases. The germline V gene encodes CDR1 LGHNA and CDR2 YNFKEQ. V gave up 0 bases and J gave up 0 bases; unmatched junction bases: 7. The CDR3 length is 17 residues. The CDR3 spells CASSQDVWQGANYGYTF. The CDR3 nucleotides read TGTGCCAGCAGCCAAGATGTGTGGCAGGGGGCTAACTATGGCTACACCTTC.

This chain connects TRBV29-1 to TRBJ1-5; D gene uncertain. The V end was cut by 4 bases, the J end by 2 bases, with 9 bases between. Germline V gene data show CDR1 as SQVTM and CDR2 as ANQGSEA. CDR3 size: 13 residues. The CDR3 nucleotides are TGCAGCGTTGGAAACACCCGCAATCAGCCCCAGCATTTT. It translates to CSVGNTRNQPQHF.

This clone has only one observation. The chain joins TRBV30 to TRBJ2-5; D is ambiguous. V lost 4 bases and J lost 5, with 17 bases in between. The CDR3 spans 14 residues. CDR1 and CDR2 from the germline V gene are GTSNPN and SVGIG (reference sequence). The CDR3 bases are TGTGCCTGGAATAAGTTGGTACCGTGGGAGACCCAGTACTTC. Its protein is CAWNKLVPWETQYF.

J is TRBJ1-1 and V is TRBV6-6; TRBD1 aligns across 7 bases. Unmatched junction bases numbered 0, after V lost 4 bases and J lost 1 base. The CDR3 is made up of 13 amino acids. CDR1 is MNHNY, CDR2 SVGAGI, per germline (reference sequence). The CDR3 sequence is CASSWTGNTEAFF. The DNA for the CDR3 is TGTGCCAGCAGTTGGACAGGGAACACTGAAGCTTTCTTT.

The chain has TRBV7-2 and TRBJ1-1; D is possibly TRBD1 (6 bases). Per germline, CDR1 SGHTA and CDR2 FQGNSA. Trimming pared 5 bases from V and 6 bases from J, leaving 22 bases between. This CDR3 region has 16 residues. CDR3 loop: CASSRNLPGAIAEAFF. DNA of the CDR3: TGTGCCAGCAGCCGGAACTTGCCGGGGGCGATCGCTGAAGCTTTCTTT. The full variable domain, its missing parts supplied by reference TRBV7-2 and TRBJ1-1, is GAGVSQSPSNKVTEKGKDVELRCDPISGHTALYWYRQSLGQGLEFLIYFQGNSAPDKSGLPSDRFSAERTGGSVSTLTIQRTQQEDSAVYLCASSRNLPGAIAEAFFGQGTRLTVV.

The sample holds one count of this clone. The V call is TRBV29-1, the J call TRBJ1-1; TRBD1 agrees at 7 bases. V was pared by 5 bases and J by 7 bases, with 7 bases of the junction left unmatched. Per germline, CDR1 SQVTM and CDR2 ANQGSEA. This CDR3 has 12 residues. This chain's CDR3 is CSVSRQGGEAFF. DNA for the CDR3: TGCAGCGTTTCCCGACAGGGTGGTGAAGCTTTCTTT.

The chain carries TRBV5-1 and TRBJ2-3, with D perhaps matching TRBD2 (5 bases). V was clipped by 0 bases and J by 0 bases, with 11 bases between them. This CDR3 contains 16 residues. Germline V CDR1 and CDR2: SGHRS, YFSETQ. DNA of the CDR3: TGCGCCAGCAGCTTGGAGGGCCGGACTAGCACAGATACGCAGTATTTT. This codes for CASSLEGRTSTDTQYF.

This chain uses TRBV30 with TRBJ2-2; D is undetermined. Trimming shortened V by 4 bases and J by 3 bases, and 12 bases separated the two germline ends. Germline V gene data show CDR1 as GTSNPN and CDR2 as SVGIG (reference sequence). This CDR3 region has 14 residues. CDR3 loop: CAWTSSPHTGELFF. Written as DNA, the CDR3 is TGTGCCTGGACCAGCTCCCCACACACCGGGGAGCTGTTTTTT.

The chain links TRBV19 to TRBJ1-2, with TRBD1 matching over 9 bases. V shed 5 bases and J 7 bases; nucleotides not matched to a gene: 14. The germline V gene encodes CDR1 LNHDA and CDR2 SQIVND (reference sequence). This CDR3 is 16 amino acids long. CDR3 in amino acids: CASSPRQGGRGGGYTF. The CDR3 DNA sequence: TGTGCCAGTAGTCCTCGACAGGGGGGGAGAGGTGGTGGCTACACCTTC.